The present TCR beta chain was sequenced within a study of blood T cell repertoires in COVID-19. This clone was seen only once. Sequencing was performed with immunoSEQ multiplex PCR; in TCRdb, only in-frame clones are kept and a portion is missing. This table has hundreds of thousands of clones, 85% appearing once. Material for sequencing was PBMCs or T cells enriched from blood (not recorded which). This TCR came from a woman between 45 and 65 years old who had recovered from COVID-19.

The chain's CDR3 is CASSLGGSSGKLIQYF. Here the CDR3 DNA reads TGTGCCAGCAGCTTAGGGGGGTCTAGCGGGAAACTCATTCAGTACTTC. The V gene is TRBV7-2, the J gene TRBJ2-4, with 9 bases fitting TRBD2. The CDR3 is 16 residues long. Germline trimming cut 1 base from V and 9 bases from J; bases unmatched to any gene: 10. Germline assignment: CDR1 SGHTA and CDR2 FQGNSA.